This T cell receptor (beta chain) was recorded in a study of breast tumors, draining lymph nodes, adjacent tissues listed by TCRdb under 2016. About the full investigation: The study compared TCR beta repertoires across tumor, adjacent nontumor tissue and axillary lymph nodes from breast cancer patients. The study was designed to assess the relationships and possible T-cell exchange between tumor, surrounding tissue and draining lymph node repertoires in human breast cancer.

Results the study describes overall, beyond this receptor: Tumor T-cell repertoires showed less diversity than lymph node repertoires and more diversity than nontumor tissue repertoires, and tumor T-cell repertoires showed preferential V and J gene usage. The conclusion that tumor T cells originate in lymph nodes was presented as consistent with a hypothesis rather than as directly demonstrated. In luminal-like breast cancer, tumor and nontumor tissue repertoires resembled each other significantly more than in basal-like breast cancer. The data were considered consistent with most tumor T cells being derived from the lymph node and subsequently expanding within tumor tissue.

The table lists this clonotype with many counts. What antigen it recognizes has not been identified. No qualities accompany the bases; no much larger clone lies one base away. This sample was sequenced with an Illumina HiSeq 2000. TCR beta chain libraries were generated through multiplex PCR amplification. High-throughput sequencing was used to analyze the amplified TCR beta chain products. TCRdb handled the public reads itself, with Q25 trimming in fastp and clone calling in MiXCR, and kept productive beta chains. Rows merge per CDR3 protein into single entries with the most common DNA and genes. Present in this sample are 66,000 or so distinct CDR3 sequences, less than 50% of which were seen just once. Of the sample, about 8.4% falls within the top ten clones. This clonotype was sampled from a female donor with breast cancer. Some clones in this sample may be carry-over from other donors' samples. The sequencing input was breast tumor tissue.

The CDR3 is CASNKGTGDLYGYTF. The DNA sequence is as follows: TGTGCCAGTAATAAGGGGACAGGGGACCTCTATGGCTACACCTTC. The chain links TRBV19 with TRBJ1-2; 10 middle bases align to TRBD1. The CDR3 spans 15 residues, from the cysteine through the phenylalanine. Just the 45-base CDR3 DNA is kept, in frame starting at base 1. Here V drops 7 bases and J drops 4 bases, and the junction holds 9 bases not matched to any gene. For CDR1 and CDR2, the germline V gene (reference sequence) lists LNHDA and SQIVND.